This T cell receptor (beta chain) was observed in a study of T cells after yellow fever vaccination. The CDR3 sequence is 17 residues long. J was trimmed by 4 bases and V by 3 bases; bases with no gene match: 9. Production of TCR cDNA was by 5'RACE template switching, which also added a universal primer site and UMIs. One entry per CDR3 protein, called by TCRdb with MiXCR from the 5' RACE reads. The sample lists around 72,000 distinct CDR3 sequences; more than 5.5% were seen once. Study-level points and caveats: Overall, a small share of clonotypes was seen in both CD4 and CD8 compartments. Reappearance after the booster was observed for most primary-vaccination clones (roughly 97% CD4, almost 90% CD8). Researchers report a weaker secondary response that nonetheless peaked faster, day 5 versus 15.

This clonotype has at least ten counts. Its antigen is still unknown. The sequence derives from a man younger than 30 who received the YFV17D yellow fever vaccine. Here the sequenced sample was CD8+ T cells sorted from PBMCs, taken 10 to 11 days after the first yellow fever vaccination. The rearrangement uses TRBV12-3 or TRBV12-4 and TRBJ2-5; 12 bases map to TRBD2. This CDR3 reads CASSLPSGGVTGETQYF. CDR3 sequence (DNA): TGTGCCAGCAGTTTGCCTAGCGGGGGGGTAACGGGAGAGACCCAGTACTTC.